This entry concerns a single TCR beta chain. What it recognizes is unknown. The CDR3 covers 9 residues. Trimming left V 3 bases short and J 12 bases short, with 3 bases between. This sample was taken from a study of identical twins. TCRdb passed the 5' RACE reads through MiXCR, listing each CDR3 protein once. This table holds 750,000 to 950,000 distinct CDR3 sequences, about 12% found once. Study findings and constraints: There was an excess of low generation probability in the out-of-frame alpha sequences that twins shared. Monozygotic twin pairs showed more out-of-frame TCR alpha sharing than models estimated.

A further study also used this sample, focusing on yellow fever vaccine responses in identical twins. Per that paper: A vaccine T cell response that seemed partly convergent and partly personalized was reported in twins.

This chain joins TRBV12-3 or TRBV12-4 and TRBJ2-1; D not certain. Sequencing was performed on PBMCs. The origin of this receptor is a woman between 18 and 29 years old in good health. The CDR3 is CASSFGQFF. The CDR3, as DNA: TGTGCCAGCAGTTTTGGGCAGTTCTTC.